This T cell receptor beta chain is drawn from a study of cytomegalovirus exposure and HLA in healthy donors. Study-level findings and limits: In a later analysis, a missense DCLRE1C variant was linked to TCR beta V- and J-gene trimming. Cytomegalovirus-associated status was assigned to around 160 TCR beta chains. Across HLA loci, a later analysis found differing TCR association rates, with DRB1 most and HLA-C fewest. Analysis performed later found 15,000 or so TCR beta sequences associated with HLA alleles at 0.05 false discovery rate.

This clone was found a few times. Its target is unknown. The PCR had 60 Vbeta and 13 Jbeta primers. The method was immunoSEQ multiplex PCR; TCRdb's version includes in-frame clones alone and lacks a portion of them. This sample has about 130,000 clones, with around 80% found just once. CDR1 is MGHRA, CDR2 YSYEKL, per germline. Trimming took off 4 bases at V and 0 bases at J, with 4 bases between the two ends. This CDR3 has 14 residues. This sequence was found in a human donor in good health. This chain connects TRBV4-1 to TRBJ2-6; no firm D call. The sample was PBMCs. CDR3 protein: CASSPYSGANVLTF. Here the CDR3 DNA reads TGCGCCAGCAGCCCCTACTCTGGGGCCAACGTCCTGACTTTC.